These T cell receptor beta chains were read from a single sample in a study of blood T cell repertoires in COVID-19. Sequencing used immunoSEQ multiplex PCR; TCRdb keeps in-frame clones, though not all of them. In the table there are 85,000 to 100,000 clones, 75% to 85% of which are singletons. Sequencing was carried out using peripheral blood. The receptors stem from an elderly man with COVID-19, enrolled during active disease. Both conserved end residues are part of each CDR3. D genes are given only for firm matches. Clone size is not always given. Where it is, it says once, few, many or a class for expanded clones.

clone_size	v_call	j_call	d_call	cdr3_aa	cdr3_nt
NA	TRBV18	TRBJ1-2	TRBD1	CASSPRQGDYGYTF	TGTGCCAGCTCCCCCCGACAGGGCGACTATGGCTACACCTTC
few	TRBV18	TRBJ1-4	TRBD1	CASSLWTGGDEKLFF	TGTGCCAGCTCACTCTGGACAGGTGGGGATGAAAAACTGTTTTTT
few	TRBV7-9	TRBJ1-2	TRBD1	CASSLGGTGFHYTF	TGTGCCAGCAGCTTAGGCGGGACAGGGTTTCACTACACCTTC
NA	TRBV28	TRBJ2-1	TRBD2	CASQSSGRQGYNEQFF	TGTGCCAGTCAATCTAGCGGGAGACAGGGCTACAATGAGCAGTTCTTC
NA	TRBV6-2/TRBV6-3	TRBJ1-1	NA	CASSPRRETEAFF	TGTGCCAGCAGTCCCCGGCGGGAGACTGAAGCTTTCTTT
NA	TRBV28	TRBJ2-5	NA	CASSFRGQETQYF	TGTGCCAGCAGTTTTAGGGGGCAAGAGACCCAGTACTTC
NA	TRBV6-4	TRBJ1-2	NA	CASSEGGRYGYTF	TGTGCCAGCAGTGAGGGCGGGAGATATGGCTACACCTTC
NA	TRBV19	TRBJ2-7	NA	CASSMATAREQYF	TGTGCCAGTAGTATGGCGACGGCGAGGGAGCAGTACTTC
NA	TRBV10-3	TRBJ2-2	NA	CAIRKPFGGTGELFF	TGTGCCATCAGGAAGCCGTTCGGGGGCACCGGGGAGCTGTTTTTT
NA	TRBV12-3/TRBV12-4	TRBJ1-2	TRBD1	CASSLDRSYGYTF	TGTGCCAGCAGTTTGGACAGGAGCTATGGCTACACCTTC
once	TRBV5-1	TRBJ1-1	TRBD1	CASRHQLGGDTEAFF	TGCGCCAGCAGACATCAATTAGGGGGCGACACTGAAGCTTTCTTT
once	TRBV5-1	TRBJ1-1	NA	CASSTGTVSIPEAFF	TGCGCCAGCAGCACAGGGACGGTGAGTATCCCTGAAGCTTTCTTT
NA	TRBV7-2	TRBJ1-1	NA	CASSLGGSTEAFF	TGTGCCAGCAGCTTGGGGGGGAGCACTGAAGCTTTCTTT
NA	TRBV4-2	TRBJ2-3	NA	CASTGQISTDTQYF	TGTGCCAGCACAGGACAAATTAGCACAGATACGCAGTATTTT
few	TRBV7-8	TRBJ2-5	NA	CASSVREETQYF	TGTGCCAGCAGCGTCAGGGAAGAGACCCAGTACTTC
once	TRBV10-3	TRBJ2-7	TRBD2	CAISEPGLAGGAYEQYF	TGTGCCATCAGTGAGCCCGGACTAGCGGGAGGCGCCTACGAGCAGTACTTC
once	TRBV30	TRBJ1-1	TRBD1	CAWTDRVDTEAFF	TGTGCCTGGACTGACAGGGTTGACACTGAAGCTTTCTTT
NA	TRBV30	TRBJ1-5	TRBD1	CAWSEGAVNQPQHF	TGTGCCTGGAGTGAGGGGGCGGTCAATCAGCCCCAGCATTTT
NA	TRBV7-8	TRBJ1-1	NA	CASSLVAVGNTEAFF	TGTGCCAGCAGCTTAGTAGCGGTTGGGAACACTGAAGCTTTCTTT
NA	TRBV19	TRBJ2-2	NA	CASSIRWGPTGELFF	TGTGCCAGTAGTATAAGGTGGGGGCCCACCGGGGAGCTGTTTTTT
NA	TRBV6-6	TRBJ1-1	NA	CASRRENTEAFF	TGTGCCAGCAGGAGAGAGAACACTGAAGCTTTCTTT
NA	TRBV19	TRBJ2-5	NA	CASSRMIGGRETQYF	TGTGCCAGTAGTAGAATGATCGGCGGCCGAGAGACCCAGTACTTC
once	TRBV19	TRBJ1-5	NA	CASRPRPKVLGQPQHF	TGTGCCAGTAGACCGCGGCCAAAGGTCTTGGGTCAGCCCCAGCATTTT
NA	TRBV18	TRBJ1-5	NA	CASSRIRVSNQPQHF	TGTGCCAGCTCACGTATTCGGGTCTCCAATCAGCCCCAGCATTTT
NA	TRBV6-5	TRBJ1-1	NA	CASTVLLTEAFF	TGTGCCAGCACGGTGTTGCTCACTGAAGCTTTCTTT
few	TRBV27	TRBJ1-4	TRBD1	CASADRATNEKLFF	TGTGCCAGCGCCGACAGGGCAACTAATGAAAAACTGTTTTTT
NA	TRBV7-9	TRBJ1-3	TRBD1	CASSPAGTAGNTIYF	TGTGCCAGCAGCCCCGCCGGGACAGCTGGAAACACCATATATTTT
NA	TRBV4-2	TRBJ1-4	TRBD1	CASSRRENRGRNEKLFF	TGTGCCAGCAGCCGCCGAGAAAACAGGGGACGAAATGAAAAACTGTTTTTT